Below, 20 T cell receptor beta chains from the same sample are listed, as sequenced in a study of blood T cell repertoires in COVID-19. Clones were read by immunoSEQ multiplex PCR, and TCRdb kept only the in-frame ones, dropping some. Seen here are 150,000 to 180,000 clones, 70% to 85% observed once, and the top ten hold approximately 0.6%. The sample consisted of peripheral blood. These receptors all come from a man aged 55 to 69 with COVID-19, enrolled during active disease.

This clone was seen a single time. The chain combines TRBV5-1 with TRBJ2-1, with 7 positions matching TRBD1. Trimming removed 0 bases from V and 4 bases from J; junction bases left unmatched: 4. CDR3 size: 15 residues. CDR1 and CDR2 from the germline V gene are SGHRS and YFSETQ. CDR3 region: CASSLEGQPYNEQFF. CDR3 in DNA: TGCGCCAGCAGCTTGGAGGGACAGCCGTACAATGAGCAGTTCTTC.

The chain is built from TRBV11-3 and TRBJ1-1; D ambiguous. Per the germline V gene, CDR1 is SGHNT and CDR2 is YENEEA. Trimming removed 1 base from V and 1 base from J, with 7 bases in between. There are 14 residues in the CDR3. Here the CDR3 DNA reads TGTGCCAGCAGCTTAGGCACACGGAACACTGAAGCTTTCTTT. It is translated as CASSLGTRNTEAFF.

The chain has TRBV5-1 and TRBJ2-6, with TRBD1 as a possible D gene (5 bases). Germline V gene lookup returns CDR1 SGHRS and CDR2 YFSETQ. Between the trimmed V and J ends, which lost 4 bases and 5 bases, there was a span of 7 bases. The CDR3 spans 13 residues. The CDR3 DNA reads as TGCGCCAGCAGCACGGACAGGGCCAACGTCCTGACTTTC. Translation gives CASSTDRANVLTF.

V gene TRBV7-9 combines with J gene TRBJ2-1, with 7 bases fitting TRBD2. J gave up 7 bases and V 1 base, and 13 bases lay outside the gene matches. The CDR3 spans 17 residues. CDR1 SEHNR and CDR2 FQNEAQ come from the germline V gene (reference sequence). The CDR3 region is CASSLDHTGTKKNEQFF. CDR3 DNA sequence: TGTGCCAGCAGCTTAGACCACACCGGGACTAAGAAAAATGAGCAGTTCTTC.

This clone showed up just a few times. The gene calls are TRBV4-1 and TRBJ2-7; maybe TRBD2 (5 bases). V was cut by 0 bases and J by 2 bases, with 17 bases left in between. CDR3 size: 17 residues. Germline assignment: CDR1 MGHRA and CDR2 YSYEKL. CDR3 residues: CASSQDPGAYGAYEQYF. The CDR3 DNA is TGCGCCAGCAGCCAAGATCCTGGAGCTTACGGGGCCTACGAGCAGTACTTC.

The chain is built from TRBV5-1 and TRBJ1-5; 7 bases are shared with TRBD1. The V and J ends lost 4 bases and 5 bases, in that order; junction bases with no gene match: 6. Looked up from germline, CDR1 is SGHRS and CDR2 is YFSETQ. The CDR3 consists of 14 residues. The CDR3, as DNA: TGCGCCAGCAGCCCGGGAGACAGGGATCAGCCCCAGCATTTT. Translated, it gives CASSPGDRDQPQHF.

The gene calls are TRBV7-9 and TRBJ2-7, with a possible D match to TRBD2 (5 bases). This CDR3 spans 14 amino acids. The V end lost 1 base, the J end lost 6 bases, and 13 bases lay between the germline ends. Germline CDR1 reads SEHNR; CDR2 reads FQNEAQ (reference sequence). The CDR3 region is CASSLGITRGEQYF. The CDR3 DNA reads TGTGCCAGCAGCTTAGGTATAACCCGGGGCGAGCAGTACTTC.

The chain joins TRBV5-1 to TRBJ1-2; 8 bases agree with TRBD1. The CDR3 runs 14 residues. The V gene end was trimmed by 4 bases and the J gene end by 13 bases; junction bases not matched to a gene: 15. CDR1 and CDR2 (germline): SGHRS, YFSETQ. This CDR3 is CASSRRGQGESVTF. The CDR3 DNA sequence: TGCGCCAGCAGCCGTCGAGGACAGGGTGAATCAGTCACCTTC.

The genes are TRBV30 and TRBJ1-5; maybe TRBD1 (5 bases). Per germline, CDR1 GTSNPN and CDR2 SVGIG (reference sequence). The CDR3 runs 12 residues. V was clipped by 4 bases and J by 10 bases, with 14 bases between them. CDR3 protein: CAWKAGGGPQHF. The CDR3 region has the DNA TGTGCCTGGAAAGCGGGGGGGGGACCCCAGCATTTT. Combining the CDR3 with reference TRBV30 and TRBJ1-5 gives the whole variable domain SQTIHQWPATLVQPVGSPLSLECTVEGTSNPNLYWYRQAAGRGLQLLFYSVGIGQISSEVPQNLSASRPQDRQFILSSKKLLLSDSGFYLCAWKAGGGPQHFGDGTRLSIL.

The rearrangement joins TRBV4-3 to TRBJ2-1, with 9 bases lining up with TRBD2. Germline loops: CDR1 LGHNA, CDR2 YSLEER. V lost 1 base to trimming and J lost 10 bases; unmatched junction nucleotides: 11. This CDR3 is 16 amino acids long. CDR3 in DNA: TGCGCCAGCAGCCAAGGGGTTGCGGGGGGGCTTCTCGAGCAGTTCTTC. It encodes CASSQGVAGGLLEQFF.

V and J are TRBV7-2 and TRBJ1-2, with D maybe TRBD1 (5 bases). Germline V gene sequence: CDR1 SGHTA, CDR2 FQGNSA. V lost 3 bases and J 3 bases, leaving 8 bases between the germline ends. The length of the CDR3 is 13 residues. The CDR3 region is CASSFGGDYGYTF. Here the CDR3 DNA reads TGTGCCAGCAGCTTTGGGGGGGACTATGGCTACACCTTC.

This chain links TRBV7-9 with TRBJ2-7; D gene unclear. CDR3 length: 15 amino acids. V lost 4 bases and J 1 base, leaving 14 bases between the germline ends. Germline lookup yields CDR1 SEHNR and CDR2 FQNEAQ (reference sequence). The CDR3 reads CASSSDRVNSYEQYF. CDR3 DNA sequence: TGTGCCAGCAGCTCCGACCGGGTCAATTCCTACGAGCAGTACTTC.

This clone was detected only once. The chain is built from TRBV19 and TRBJ1-5; 7 nucleotides align to TRBD1. The V segment lost 3 bases and the J segment 1 base; nucleotides outside the gene matches: 18. The germline CDR1 and CDR2 sequences are LNHDA and SQIVND (reference sequence). The length of the CDR3 is 20 residues. The CDR3 protein is CASSIDRGTVSSGSNQPQHF. CDR3 DNA sequence: TGTGCCAGTAGTATCGACCGTGGGACAGTCTCATCGGGCAGCAATCAGCCCCAGCATTTT. The full variable domain, its missing parts supplied by reference TRBV19 and TRBJ1-5, is DGGITQSPKYLFRKEGQNVTLSCEQNLNHDAMYWYRQDPGQGLRLIYYSQIVNDFQKGDIAEGYSVSREKKESFPLTVTSAQKNPTAFYLCASSIDRGTVSSGSNQPQHFGDGTRLSIL.

The gene calls are TRBV7-3 and TRBJ2-3; 9 nucleotides match TRBD1. The germline V gene has CDR1 SGHTA and CDR2 FQGTGA. The CDR3 has 16 amino acids. Trimming removed 1 base from V and 3 bases from J; junction bases left unmatched: 5. The CDR3 is CASSLRGTGMTDTQYF. The CDR3, as DNA: TGTGCCAGCAGCTTAAGGGGGACAGGGATGACAGATACGCAGTATTTT.

The gene calls are TRBV28 and TRBJ2-7, with a tentative D call TRBD2 (5 bases). The V end lost 3 bases, the J end lost 6 bases, and 9 bases lay between the germline ends. Per the germline V gene, CDR1 is MDHEN and CDR2 is SYDVKM. This CDR3 is 12 amino acids long. The CDR3 bases are TGTGCCAGCAGTTTCTTGGGGAGCGAGCAGTACTTC. Its protein is CASSFLGSEQYF.

The chain has TRBV11-3 and TRBJ2-1, with TRBD1 identical over 9 bases. The CDR3 loop spans 19 amino acids. The V gene end was trimmed by 0 bases and the J gene end by 9 bases; junction bases not matched to a gene: 18. Germline loops: CDR1 SGHNT, CDR2 YENEEA. CDR3 bases: TGTGCCAGCAGCTTAGATTTCCCCCAACCGGGACAGGGACCCACTGAGCAGTTCTTC. It yields the protein CASSLDFPQPGQGPTEQFF.

This chain connects TRBV27 to TRBJ2-1; 9 bases fit TRBD1. Germline CDR1 and CDR2: MNHEY and SMNVEV (reference sequence). The CDR3 has 15 residues. The junction had 4 bases not matched to a gene; V was cut back by 3 bases and J by 4 bases. CDR3 loop: CASSFRGQGYNEQFF. CDR3 nucleotides: TGTGCCAGCAGTTTCCGGGGACAGGGTTACAATGAGCAGTTCTTC.

The chain employs TRBV3-1 (or the pseudogene TRBV3-2) and TRBJ1-6; D gene unclear. V gave up 4 bases and J gave up 8 bases, with 9 bases separating them. The CDR3 loop spans 13 amino acids. Germline V gene sequence: CDR1 LGHDT, CDR2 YNNKEL (reference sequence). Here the CDR3 DNA reads TGTGCCAGCAGCCTTAGGAGGGATTCACCCCTCCACTTT. This sequence encodes CASSLRRDSPLHF.

The chain uses TRBV7-6 and TRBJ2-7; the match to TRBD2 covers 7 bases. This CDR3 has 15 amino acids. Looked up from germline, CDR1 is SGHVS and CDR2 is FNYEAQ. V dropped 1 base and J dropped 6; count of bases not matched to a gene: 9. The CDR3 DNA sequence: TGTGCCAGCAGCTTAGTTGCGGGAGTCCCCTCCGAGCAGTACTTC. Its translation: CASSLVAGVPSEQYF.

The rearrangement links TRBV9 to TRBJ2-7; 7 bases fit TRBD1. The germline CDR1 and CDR2 sequences are SGDLS and YYNGEE. Losses at the gene ends were 3 bases for V and 1 base for J; bases not matched to a gene: 13. The CDR3 has 17 residues. CDR3 in amino acids: CASSASGTDKKSYEQYF. The DNA for the CDR3 is TGTGCCAGCAGCGCATCCGGGACAGATAAAAAATCCTACGAGCAGTACTTC.